These T cell receptor beta chains were read from a single sample in a study of molecular identifiers for immune sequencing clone quantification. MiXCR was run by TCRdb on the PCR reads, yielding one entry per CDR3 protein. The sample lists about 320,000 distinct CDR3 sequences, under 25% occurring once. Sequencing input: naive CD8+ T cells from blood, with Jurkat cell RNA spiked in. These TCRs come from a human donor in good health. Some libraries in this study had Jurkat cell RNA spiked in. Both conserved end residues are part of each CDR3. Fields, in order: CDR3 protein, CDR3 DNA, CDR3 length, D gene, clone size, J gene, V gene. The D gene is left open where the match is weak. The size of a clone is reported for some rows only, either as once, few or many, or as a class for expanded clones.

CASSVGQGASNYGYTF | TGTGCCAGCAGCGTAGGACAGGGGGCGTCTAACTATGGCTACACCTTC | 16 | TRBD1 | NA | TRBJ1-2 | TRBV9
CASSLGILAGGFYNEQFF | TGTGCCAGCAGTTTAGGTATTCTAGCGGGGGGCTTCTACAATGAGCAGTTCTTC | 18 | TRBD2 | many | TRBJ2-1 | TRBV27
CASSFRGYSGNTIYF | TGTGCCAGCAGTTTCAGGGGTTACTCTGGAAACACCATATATTTT | 15 | NA | many | TRBJ1-3 | TRBV28
CASSRGALAENNEQFF | TGCGCCAGCAGCCGCGGAGCACTAGCGGAAAACAATGAGCAGTTCTTC | 16 | TRBD2 | NA | TRBJ2-1 | TRBV4-1
CSARSYGAGYEQYF | TGCAGTGCTAGATCGTATGGAGCGGGGTACGAGCAGTACTTC | 14 | TRBD2 | many | TRBJ2-7 | TRBV20-1
CASRLADTNTGELFF | TGTGCCAGCAGGCTAGCGGATACGAACACCGGGGAGCTGTTTTTT | 15 | TRBD2 | many | TRBJ2-2 | TRBV6-1
CASSLDRASTEAFF | TGTGCCAGCAGCTTAGACAGGGCTAGCACTGAAGCTTTCTTT | 14 | NA | few | TRBJ1-1 | TRBV7-9
CSVEGGQGPLKNIQYF | TGCAGCGTTGAAGGTGGACAGGGACCACTAAAAAACATTCAGTACTTC | 16 | TRBD1 | few | TRBJ2-4 | TRBV29-1
CASSHFSGPMIEQYF | TGTGCCAGCAGCCATTTTTCCGGGCCAATGATCGAGCAGTACTTC | 15 | NA | NA | TRBJ2-7 | TRBV21-1
CASRIEDGYTF | TGTGCCAGCAGAATAGAAGATGGCTACACCTTC | 11 | NA | once | TRBJ1-2 | TRBV27
CASSELPQPQHF | TGTGCCAGCAGTGAGTTACCTCAGCCCCAGCATTTT | 12 | NA | few | TRBJ1-5 | TRBV2
CASSAGTASYEQYF | TGTGCCAGTAGTGCGGGGACAGCATCCTACGAGCAGTACTTC | 14 | NA | many | TRBJ2-7 | TRBV19
CASSSTNLGVAPLHF | TGTGCCAGCAGCTCAACAAACCTGGGCGTTGCACCCCTCCACTTT | 15 | NA | many | TRBJ1-6 | TRBV7-9
CTSSIGTRSYNSPLHF | TGTACCAGTAGTATAGGGACTCGGTCCTATAATTCACCCCTCCACTTT | 16 | NA | NA | TRBJ1-6 | TRBV19
CASTFNTEAFF | TGTGCCAGCACCTTCAACACTGAAGCTTTCTTT | 11 | NA | many | TRBJ1-1 | TRBV5-5
CASSGATRSGANVLTF | TGTGCCAGTAGCGGCGCTACTCGGTCTGGGGCCAACGTCCTGACTTTC | 16 | NA | many | TRBJ2-6 | TRBV19
CASSAGQSSTATQYF | TGTGCCAGCAGTGCGGGGCAGTCTAGCACAGCTACGCAGTATTTT | 15 | NA | NA | TRBJ2-3 | TRBV2
CASSVDWGQGPNTEAFF | TGTGCCAGCAGCGTGGATTGGGGACAGGGGCCGAACACTGAAGCTTTCTTT | 17 | TRBD1 | many | TRBJ1-1 | TRBV9
CASSLVQNEQFF | TGTGCCAGCAGCCTGGTCCAAAATGAGCAGTTCTTC | 12 | NA | many | TRBJ2-1 | TRBV5-8
CASSSGGTSTDTQYF | TGTGCCAGCAGCTCGGGGGGCACAAGCACAGATACGCAGTATTTT | 15 | NA | NA | TRBJ2-3 | TRBV7-9
CASSYETHYGANVLTF | TGTGCCAGCAGTTACGAGACGCACTATGGGGCCAACGTCCTGACTTTC | 16 | NA | few | TRBJ2-6 | TRBV6-5
CASSLSGGRSDEQFF | TGTGCCAGCAGCTTAAGTGGGGGGCGTTCAGATGAGCAGTTCTTC | 15 | NA | few | TRBJ2-1 | TRBV7-9
CASSQDNSLAANNEQFF | TGCGCCAGCAGCCAAGATAACTCTCTAGCGGCAAACAATGAGCAGTTCTTC | 17 | TRBD2 | NA | TRBJ2-1 | TRBV4-1
CASTTEGLDYNEQFF | TGTGCCAGCACCACTGAGGGCCTCGACTACAATGAGCAGTTCTTC | 15 | NA | few | TRBJ2-1 | TRBV13
CASSFETGDEAFF | TGCGCCAGCAGCTTTGAGACAGGGGATGAAGCTTTCTTT | 13 | TRBD1 | many | TRBJ1-1 | TRBV5-1
CASSSLRFTDTQYF | TGTGCCAGCAGCTCACTACGGTTCACAGATACGCAGTATTTT | 14 | NA | many | TRBJ2-3 | TRBV7-9
CASKYSGVGNEQFF | TGTGCCAGCAAGTATAGCGGGGTTGGTAATGAGCAGTTCTTC | 14 | TRBD2 | few | TRBJ2-1 | TRBV11-1
CASSTPDTQPGNEQFF | TGTGCCAGCAGCACGCCGGACACCCAACCGGGCAATGAGCAGTTCTTC | 16 | NA | NA | TRBJ2-1 | TRBV6-6
CASSGRGSSYEQYF | TGTGCCAGCTCGGGTCGGGGGAGCTCCTACGAGCAGTACTTC | 14 | NA | many | TRBJ2-7 | TRBV6-2/TRBV6-3
CASSQGSNTDTQYF | TGCGCCAGCAGCCAAGGGAGTAACACAGATACGCAGTATTTT | 14 | NA | NA | TRBJ2-3 | TRBV4-1
CASSLGTRVLSTDTQYF | TGTGCCAGCAGCTTGGGGACTAGAGTCTTATCCACAGATACGCAGTATTTT | 17 | TRBD2 | few | TRBJ2-3 | TRBV5-6
CASSLGWESNQPQHF | TGTGCCAGCAGTTTAGGGTGGGAGAGCAATCAGCCCCAGCATTTT | 15 | NA | NA | TRBJ1-5 | TRBV12-3/TRBV12-4
CASSQGFPASDQETQYF | TGTGCCAGCAGCCAAGGTTTTCCGGCTAGCGACCAAGAGACCCAGTACTTC | 17 | NA | many | TRBJ2-5 | TRBV14
CASSFPGEETQYF | TGTGCCAGCAGTTTCCCGGGGGAAGAGACCCAGTACTTC | 13 | NA | many | TRBJ2-5 | TRBV12-3/TRBV12-4
CATSDAGSTDTQYF | TGTGCCACCAGTGATGCCGGAAGCACAGATACGCAGTATTTT | 14 | NA | many | TRBJ2-3 | TRBV24-1
CASSNPPDRSATDTQYF | TGTGCCAGCAGCAACCCCCCAGACAGGTCCGCCACAGATACGCAGTATTTT | 17 | NA | few | TRBJ2-3 | TRBV7-9
CASSSPRTGRENEQFF | TGTGCCAGCAGTTCTCCACGGACAGGGAGAGAGAATGAGCAGTTCTTC | 16 | TRBD1 | NA | TRBJ2-1 | TRBV28
CASSDSSPVAFF | TGTGCCAGCAGTGATTCGAGCCCGGTGGCTTTCTTT | 12 | NA | NA | TRBJ1-1 | TRBV6-1
CASGGTGDTDTQYF | TGTGCCAGCGGAGGGACAGGGGACACAGATACGCAGTATTTT | 14 | TRBD1 | NA | TRBJ2-3 | TRBV6-5
CASSSKDEYNEQFF | TGTGCCAGCAGTTCCAAAGATGAATACAATGAGCAGTTCTTC | 14 | NA | NA | TRBJ2-1 | TRBV6-2/TRBV6-3
CASSPSPLSYEQYF | TGTGCCAGCAGTCCATCCCCTCTATCCTACGAGCAGTACTTC | 14 | NA | NA | TRBJ2-7 | TRBV27